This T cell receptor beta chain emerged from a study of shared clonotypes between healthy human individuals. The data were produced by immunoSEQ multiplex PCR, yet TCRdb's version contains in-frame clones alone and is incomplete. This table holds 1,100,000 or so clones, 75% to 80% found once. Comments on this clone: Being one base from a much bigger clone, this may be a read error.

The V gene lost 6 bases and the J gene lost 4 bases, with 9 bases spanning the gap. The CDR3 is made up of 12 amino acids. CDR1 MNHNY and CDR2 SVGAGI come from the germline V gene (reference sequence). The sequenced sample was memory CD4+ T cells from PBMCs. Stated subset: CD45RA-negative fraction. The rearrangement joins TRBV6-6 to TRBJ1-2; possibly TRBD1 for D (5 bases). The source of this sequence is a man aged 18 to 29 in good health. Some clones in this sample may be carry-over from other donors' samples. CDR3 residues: CASSQGLYGYTF. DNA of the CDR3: TGTGCCAGCAGCCAGGGCCTCTATGGCTACACCTTC.